This T cell receptor (beta chain) appears in the sequencing data of a study of T-cell reconstitution after alpha-beta-depleted transplantation in children. Study results and caveats: Reportedly, roughly two months post-transplant, alpha-beta T cells arose from several hundred expanded graft clones. At the one-year point after transplant, T-cell counts and TCRbeta diversity were found to come mostly from T cells that had been newly produced.

As regards this clonotype: Its antigen is not known.

CDR1 SGHVS and CDR2 FNYEAQ come from the germline V gene. The V and J ends lost 1 base and 5 bases respectively, with 12 bases between them. The CDR3 spans 14 residues. Unique molecular identifiers were used in preparing the TCRbeta library. TCRdb reprocessed the PCR reads via MiXCR and lists one record per CDR3 protein. In the table there are around 450,000 distinct CDR3 sequences, about 40% of which are singletons. This chain links TRBV7-6 with TRBJ2-7; no firm D call. The TCR sequence derives from a girl aged 2-10 years with aplastic anemia, due to receive a stem cell transplant. Specimen: PBMCs, collected before TCRalphabeta/CD19-depleted stem cell transplant. The CDR3 is CASSLGSNENEQYF. The CDR3 DNA sequence: TGTGCCAGCAGCTTAGGGTCTAACGAGAACGAGCAGTACTTC.